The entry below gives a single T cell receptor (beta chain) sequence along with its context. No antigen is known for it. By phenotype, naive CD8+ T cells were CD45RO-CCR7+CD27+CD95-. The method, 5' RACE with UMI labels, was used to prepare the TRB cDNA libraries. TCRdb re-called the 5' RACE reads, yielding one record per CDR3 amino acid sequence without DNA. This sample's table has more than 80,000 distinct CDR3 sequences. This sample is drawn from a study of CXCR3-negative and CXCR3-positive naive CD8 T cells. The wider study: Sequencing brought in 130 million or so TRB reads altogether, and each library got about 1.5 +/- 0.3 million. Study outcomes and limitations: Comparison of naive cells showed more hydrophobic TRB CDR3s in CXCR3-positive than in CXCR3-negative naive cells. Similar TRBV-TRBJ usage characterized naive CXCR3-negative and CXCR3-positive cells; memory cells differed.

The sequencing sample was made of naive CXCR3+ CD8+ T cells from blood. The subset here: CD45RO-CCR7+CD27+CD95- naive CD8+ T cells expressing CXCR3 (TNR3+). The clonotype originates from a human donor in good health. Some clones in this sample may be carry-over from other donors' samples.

Here the CDR3 reads CASSPPGGNTDTQYF. The chain couples TRBV7-9 to TRBJ2-3; TCRdb's D gene call, TRBD2, goes unchecked for lack of DNA. The germline CDR1 and CDR2 sequences are SEHNR and FQNEAQ (reference sequence). This CDR3 spans 15 amino acids.